The source of this T cell receptor (beta chain) is a study of blood T cell repertoires in COVID-19. Study information: Some COVID-19 samples were acute and others convalescent; all came from the United States, Italy and Spain. The cDNA or gDNA used as material had been derived from T cells, B-cell-depleted T cells, or PBMCs.

The germline CDR1 and CDR2 sequences are LGHDT and YNNKEL (reference sequence). The CDR3 runs 16 residues. V lost 4 bases, J lost 7 bases, and 12 bases stayed unmatched. Study members were between about 18 and 100 years old and lived in approximately 25 US regions. Participants' own reports of clinical history determined their cohort assignment. TCRdb's table, derived via immunoSEQ multiplex PCR, lists solely in-frame clones and lacks some. The sample yields roughly 220,000 clones, around 89% seen once. Sequencing was performed on PBMCs or T cells enriched from blood (not recorded which). The origin of this receptor is a man aged 30-40 years who had been exposed to COVID-19. The chain is built from TRBV3-1 (or the pseudogene TRBV3-2) and TRBJ2-2; TRBD2 matches 7 bases. The CDR3 loop reads CASSPLIGLDGGELFF. The CDR3 DNA is TGTGCCAGCAGCCCCCTTATAGGACTAGACGGCGGGGAGCTGTTTTTT.